This T cell receptor beta chain was identified in a study of long-term antiretroviral therapy in people with HIV. Investigators performed immunoSEQ version v3.0 at survey level. Here immunoSEQ multiplex PCR was the method, and the copy in TCRdb shows in-frame clones only, minus some. The table shows more than 30,000 clones, with about 85% occurring only once. Every HIV-positive participant received treatment in the United States. Germline V lookup: CDR1 SQVTM, CDR2 ANQGSEA. V lost 7 bases and J lost 4; bases outside the gene matches: 18. The CDR3 is made up of 17 amino acids. This clone was seen a handful of times. Its antigen is not identified. Study conclusions and caveats: ART preceded a rise in diversity that nonetheless stayed lower than in transplant donor controls.

The sample was unsorted PBMCs, taken 1.9 years after starting antiretroviral therapy. This receptor was taken from a man between 18 and 29 years old with HIV. V and J are TRBV29-1 and TRBJ1-2; 10 bases match TRBD1. The CDR3 nucleotides are TGCAGCGCCGAGGGGGGGACAGGGGAATCTCGGATCTATGGCTACACCTTC. It is translated as CSAEGGTGESRIYGYTF.